The 28 T cell receptor beta chains below all came from one sample that was sequenced in a study of cytomegalovirus exposure and HLA in healthy donors. The primer mix had 60 Vbeta and 13 Jbeta primers. Profiled with immunoSEQ multiplex PCR; TCRdb holds only in-frame clones, not every one. Its clone listing holds about 130,000 clones. The specimen sequenced was PBMCs. Receptors originate from a woman aged 55 to 70 in good health and CMV-seronegative.

The chain carries TRBV5-6 and TRBJ1-5, with D tentatively TRBD1 (6 bases). The CDR3 spans 16 residues. Germline V gives CDR1 SGHDT, CDR2 YYEEEE. V gave up 2 bases and J gave up 5 bases, with 17 bases separating them. Here the CDR3 reads CASSLWDTGFDQPQHF. DNA for the CDR3: TGTGCCAGCAGCTTATGGGATACAGGGTTCGATCAGCCCCAGCATTTT. Supplemented by reference TRBV5-6 and TRBJ1-5, the full variable domain reads DAGVTQSPTHLIKTRGQQVTLRCSPKSGHDTVSWYQQALGQGPQFIFQYYEEEERQRGNFPDRFSGHQFPNYSSELNVNALLLGDSALYLCASSLWDTGFDQPQHFGDGTRLSIL.

The chain joins TRBV5-1 to TRBJ2-7, with 7 positions matching TRBD1. Trimming cost V 0 bases and J 2 bases; bases outside gene matches: 2. The CDR3 has 14 amino acids. CDR1 and CDR2 from the germline V gene are SGHRS and YFSETQ. CDR3 residues: CASSLGGGPYEQYF. The CDR3 region has the DNA TGCGCCAGCAGCTTGGGAGGGGGCCCCTACGAGCAGTACTTC.

The V call is TRBV6-6, the J call TRBJ2-1; D ambiguous. Trimming pared 5 bases from V and 8 bases from J, leaving 10 bases between. The CDR3 covers 12 residues. From germline, CDR1 is MNHNY and CDR2 SVGAGI (reference sequence). The chain's CDR3 is CASSTLMDEQFF. In DNA, the CDR3 is TGTGCCAGCAGTACCCTAATGGATGAGCAGTTCTTC.

The chain employs TRBV6-1 and TRBJ1-5; D gene ambiguous. CDR3 size: 15 residues. Germline CDR1 MNHNS, CDR2 SASEGT. Trimming cost V 5 bases and J 2 bases, with 13 bases left between them. The CDR3 nucleotides read TGTGCCAGCAGTAAGTTTACCGAGGGCAATCAGCCCCAGCATTTT. Its protein product is CASSKFTEGNQPQHF.

The V and J genes are TRBV2 and TRBJ1-6; TRBD1 agrees at 7 bases. CDR1 and CDR2 (germline): SNHLY, FYNNEI. V gave up 6 bases and J gave up 6 bases; unmatched junction bases: 11. This CDR3 is built from 16 residues. CDR3 residues: CASSRGATWGNSPLHF. CDR3 bases: TGTGCCAGCAGCAGGGGGGCAACTTGGGGTAATTCACCCCTCCACTTT.

The chain carries TRBV30 and TRBJ1-2; no clear D. V lost 1 base, J lost 4 bases, and 10 bases lay in between. The CDR3 consists of 13 residues. Germline V gene data show CDR1 as GTSNPN and CDR2 as SVGIG (reference sequence). The CDR3 sequence is CAWSEQLPYGYTF. For the CDR3, the DNA is TGTGCCTGGAGTGAACAGCTCCCCTATGGCTACACCTTC.

This chain connects TRBV7-8 to TRBJ2-1; 12 bases line up with TRBD2. CDR1 is SGHVS and CDR2 is FQNEAQ in the germline V gene. The J segment lost 6 bases and the V segment lost 5 bases, leaving 5 bases of the junction unmatched. The CDR3 runs 15 residues. The DNA of the CDR3 is TGTGCCAGCAGCCATACTAGCGGGAGGAGCAATGAGCAGTTCTTC. This codes for CASSHTSGRSNEQFF.

This rearrangement joins TRBV7-2 to TRBJ2-7; D ambiguous. Between the trimmed V and J ends, which lost 1 base and 4 bases, there was a span of 11 bases. Germline V gene data show CDR1 as SGHTA and CDR2 as FQGNSA. The CDR3 is 14 residues long. Here the CDR3 DNA reads TGTGCCAGCAGCTTAGTCGAGCATCGGTACGAGCAGTACTTC. Protein: CASSLVEHRYEQYF. Looking up the rest from reference TRBV7-2 and TRBJ2-7 gives the full variable domain: GAGVSQSPSNKVTEKGKDVELRCDPISGHTALYWYRQSLGQGLEFLIYFQGNSAPDKSGLPSDRFSAERTGGSVSTLTIQRTQQEDSAVYLCASSLVEHRYEQYFGPGTRLTVT.

This rearrangement joins TRBV7-8 to TRBJ1-3, with D unresolved. This CDR3 is 15 amino acids long. Germline lookup yields CDR1 SGHVS and CDR2 FQNEAQ. Trimming pared 5 bases from V and 0 bases from J, leaving 11 bases between. CDR3 sequence (DNA): TGTGCCAGCAGCCCACTCCGGGTCTCTGGAAACACCATATATTTT. It is translated as CASSPLRVSGNTIYF.

The chain couples TRBV9 to TRBJ1-2, with TRBD1 matching 7 bases. V lost 3 bases to trimming and J lost 4 bases; unmatched junction nucleotides: 6. Germline V gives CDR1 SGDLS, CDR2 YYNGEE. This CDR3 has 14 residues. CDR3 protein: CASSAASGGYGYTF. The CDR3 region has the DNA TGTGCCAGCAGCGCCGCCTCAGGGGGCTATGGCTACACCTTC.

V gene TRBV29-1 combines with J gene TRBJ2-3, with 10 bases that match TRBD2. The CDR3 totals 14 residues. V trimming: 7 bases; J trimming: 4 bases; junction bases outside the gene matches: 8. Germline lookup yields CDR1 SQVTM and CDR2 ANQGSEA. The CDR3 is CSGTSGQGADTQYF. The CDR3 nucleotides read TGCAGCGGGACTAGCGGTCAGGGGGCAGATACGCAGTATTTT.

This sequence joins TRBV9 and TRBJ2-7; possibly TRBD1 for D (5 bases). Germline CDR1 reads SGDLS; CDR2 reads YYNGEE. There are 15 residues in the CDR3. Trimming pared 3 bases from V and 6 bases from J, leaving 19 bases between. CDR3 nucleotide sequence: TGTGCCAGCAGCGCCAGGGTTTCAGGAACCCTCGAGCAGTACTTC. Its protein product is CASSARVSGTLEQYF.

This chain uses TRBV7-6 with TRBJ2-1; 8 bases agree with TRBD2. Trimming cost V 5 bases and J 7 bases; bases outside gene matches: 16. Germline V lookup: CDR1 SGHVS, CDR2 FNYEAQ. This CDR3 is built from 17 residues. CDR3 amino acids: CASSPPGAGGKGNEQFF. The CDR3, as DNA: TGTGCCAGCAGCCCGCCTGGCGCGGGGGGTAAAGGGAATGAGCAGTTCTTC. Full variable domain (rest looked up from reference TRBV7-6 and TRBJ2-1): GAGVSQSPRYKVTKRGQDVALRCDPISGHVSLYWYRQALGQGPEFLTYFNYEAQQDKSGLPNDRFSAERPEGSISTLTIQRTEQRDSAMYRCASSPPGAGGKGNEQFFGPGTRLTVL.

The chain links TRBV4-1 to TRBJ2-5; 12 positions match TRBD2. Germline CDR1 is MGHRA and CDR2 is YSYEKL. After removal of 3 bases from V and 4 bases from J, the junction contained 6 bases not matched to a gene. The CDR3 runs 16 residues. The CDR3 spells CASSHRTSGKPETQYF. CDR3 DNA: TGCGCCAGCAGCCACCGGACTAGCGGGAAACCAGAGACCCAGTACTTC.

The rearrangement links TRBV9 to TRBJ2-3; TRBD2 might be the D (6 bases). This CDR3 region has 12 residues. Germline-derived CDR1 and CDR2 are SGDLS and YYNGEE. V gave up 3 bases and J gave up 6 bases, with 8 bases separating them. As DNA, the CDR3 is TGTGCCAGCAGCGGACGGGGGGATACGCAGTATTTT. This sequence encodes CASSGRGDTQYF.

The chain links TRBV7-6 to TRBJ2-2, with unresolved D. Germline loops: CDR1 SGHVS, CDR2 FNYEAQ. The germline V and J ends were trimmed by 5 bases and 1 base, with 8 bases remaining between them. This CDR3 contains 14 residues. In DNA form, the CDR3 reads TGTGCCAGCAGCGTATCTTTGAACACCGGGGAGCTGTTTTTT. This codes for CASSVSLNTGELFF.

The rearrangement uses TRBV29-1 and TRBJ2-1, with 7 bases identical to TRBD2. This CDR3 has 15 residues. Trimming took 0 bases from V and 2 from J; bases not matched to a gene: 4. Germline V gene data show CDR1 as SQVTM and CDR2 as ANQGSEA. CDR3 in amino acids: CSVEDGGTAYNEQFF. The CDR3 DNA follows: TGCAGCGTTGAAGACGGGGGGACTGCCTACAATGAGCAGTTCTTC.

V is TRBV29-1 and J is TRBJ2-5; 8 nucleotides line up with TRBD1. Germline CDR1 is SQVTM and CDR2 is ANQGSEA. The CDR3 is 13 residues long. The J segment lost 5 bases and the V segment lost 7 bases, leaving 9 bases of the junction unmatched. The CDR3 sequence: CSAETGVTETQYF. The CDR3 DNA follows: TGCAGCGCCGAGACAGGGGTTACGGAGACCCAGTACTTC.

The chain employs TRBV6-1 and TRBJ1-4, with 7 bases that match TRBD1. Germline V gene lookup returns CDR1 MNHNS and CDR2 SASEGT. This CDR3 has 17 amino acids. The V and J ends lost 1 base and 7 bases, in that order; junction bases with no gene match: 12. The CDR3 reads CASSEGQGGAAGEKLFF. The CDR3, as DNA: TGTGCCAGCAGTGAAGGACAGGGAGGCGCGGCGGGTGAAAAACTGTTTTTT.

The chain has TRBV14 and TRBJ2-1; D unclear. The CDR3 extends over 12 amino acids. The V gene's germline CDR1 is SGHDN and CDR2 FVKESK. V was shortened by 3 bases and J by 12 bases, with 12 bases between the two germline ends. The CDR3 region has the DNA TGTGCCAGCAGCCATTCCCCCATGAGGCAGTTCTTC. Protein: CASSHSPMRQFF.

This rearrangement joins TRBV4-1 to TRBJ1-5, with a possible D match to TRBD1 (5 bases). The CDR3 length is 15 residues. V lost 1 base and J lost 7, with 14 bases in between. The germline V gene has CDR1 MGHRA and CDR2 YSYEKL. CDR3 nucleotides: TGCGCCAGCAGCCAAGTAAGCGGGGGGTCCCAGCCCCAGCATTTT. Its protein product is CASSQVSGGSQPQHF.

This rearrangement joins TRBV4-1 to TRBJ2-2; 7 bases are a match to TRBD2. The V segment lost 2 bases and the J segment 5 bases; nucleotides outside the gene matches: 5. The CDR3 has 15 residues. Looked up from germline, CDR1 is MGHRA and CDR2 is YSYEKL. The CDR3 is CASSQPGLLTGELFF. In DNA, the CDR3 is TGCGCCAGCAGCCAACCGGGACTACTTACCGGGGAGCTGTTTTTT.

The J gene is TRBJ1-2, the V gene TRBV30; 7 bases map to TRBD1. V was pared by 2 bases and J by 7 bases, with 16 bases of the junction left unmatched. Germline lookup yields CDR1 GTSNPN and CDR2 SVGIG (reference sequence). This CDR3 is 16 amino acids long. The CDR3: CAWSLDFTGVIGGYTF. In DNA, the CDR3 is TGTGCCTGGAGTCTTGATTTTACAGGGGTGATTGGTGGCTACACCTTC. The full variable domain, its missing parts supplied by reference TRBV30 and TRBJ1-2, is SQTIHQWPATLVQPVGSPLSLECTVEGTSNPNLYWYRQAAGRGLQLLFYSVGIGQISSEVPQNLSASRPQDRQFILSSKKLLLSDSGFYLCAWSLDFTGVIGGYTFGSGTRLTVV.

The rearrangement joins TRBV5-1 to TRBJ2-1, with a possible D match to TRBD1 (5 bases). The CDR3 length is 14 residues. Germline V gives CDR1 SGHRS, CDR2 YFSETQ. V dropped 4 bases and J dropped 4 bases, with 12 bases sitting between them. The CDR3 sequence: CASSGTGQYNEQFF. DNA of the CDR3: TGCGCCAGCAGCGGTACAGGCCAATACAATGAGCAGTTCTTC. The variable domain in full, completed from reference TRBV5-1 and TRBJ2-1, reads KAGVTQTPRYLIKTRGQQVTLSCSPISGHRSVSWYQQTPGQGLQFLFEYFSETQRNKGNFPGRFSGRQFSNSRSEMNVSTLELGDSALYLCASSGTGQYNEQFFGPGTRLTVL.

The rearrangement uses TRBV2 and TRBJ1-5, with 10 nucleotides matching TRBD1. The CDR3 extends over 17 amino acids. Trimming at V came to 6 bases and at J to 4 bases, leaving 12 bases not matched to a gene. In germline, CDR1 is SNHLY, CDR2 FYNNEI. CDR3: CASRGAEGQGDNQPQHF. The CDR3 DNA sequence: TGTGCCAGCAGAGGGGCAGAAGGACAGGGGGATAATCAGCCCCAGCATTTT.

Comment on this clone: One end of the junction does not line up with germline, which may come from a read error. The rearrangement joins TRBV7-7 to TRBJ2-1, with 8 positions matching TRBD2. Germline V gene sequence: CDR1 SSHAT, CDR2 FNYEAQ (reference sequence). CDR3 length equals 14 residues. Here the CDR3 reads CASSLVGAGDEQFF. The CDR3 DNA follows: TGTGCTAGCAGCTTAGTGGGAGCGGGGGATGAGCAGTTCTTC.

The CDR3 reads CASSSAGVNEQFF. DNA for the CDR3: TGTGCCAGCAGCTCCGCGGGGGTCAATGAGCAGTTCTTC. The V gene is TRBV9, the J gene TRBJ2-1, with TRBD2 matching 7 bases. CDR3 length equals 13 residues. V dropped 4 bases and J dropped 6; count of bases not matched to a gene: 4. Germline V gene lookup returns CDR1 SGDLS and CDR2 YYNGEE. The variable domain in full, completed from reference TRBV9 and TRBJ2-1, reads DSGVTQTPKHLITATGQRVTLRCSPRSGDLSVYWYQQSLDQGLQFLIQYYNGEERAKGNILERFSAQQFPDLHSELNLSSLELGDSALYFCASSSAGVNEQFFGPGTRLTVL.

The V gene is TRBV7-2, the J gene TRBJ2-7; D might be TRBD1 (6 bases). This CDR3 comprises 14 residues. V lost 5 bases and J lost 1, with 12 bases in between. Germline-derived CDR1 and CDR2 are SGHTA and FQGNSA. The CDR3 DNA reads as TGTGCCAGCAGCGTGGGGGCAAATTCCTACGAGCAGTACTTC. This translates into CASSVGANSYEQYF.